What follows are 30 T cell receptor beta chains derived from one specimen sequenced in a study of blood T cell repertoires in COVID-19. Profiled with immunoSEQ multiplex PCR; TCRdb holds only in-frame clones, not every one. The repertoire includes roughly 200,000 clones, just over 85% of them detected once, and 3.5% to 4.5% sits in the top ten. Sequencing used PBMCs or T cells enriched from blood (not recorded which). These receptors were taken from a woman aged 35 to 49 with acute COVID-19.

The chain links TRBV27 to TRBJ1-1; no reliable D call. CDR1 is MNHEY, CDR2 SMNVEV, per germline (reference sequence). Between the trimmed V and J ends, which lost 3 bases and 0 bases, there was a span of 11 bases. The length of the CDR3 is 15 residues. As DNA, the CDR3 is TGTGCCAGCAGTTTCTCCAGTAGCATGAACACTGAAGCTTTCTTT. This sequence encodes CASSFSSSMNTEAFF.

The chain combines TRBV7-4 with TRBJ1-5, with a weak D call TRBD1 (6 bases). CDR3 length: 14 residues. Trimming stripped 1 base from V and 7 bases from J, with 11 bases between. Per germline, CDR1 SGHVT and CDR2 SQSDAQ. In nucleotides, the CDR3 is TGTGCCAGCAGCTTAGATGGGGGCTGGCAGCCCCAGCATTTT. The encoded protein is CASSLDGGWQPQHF.

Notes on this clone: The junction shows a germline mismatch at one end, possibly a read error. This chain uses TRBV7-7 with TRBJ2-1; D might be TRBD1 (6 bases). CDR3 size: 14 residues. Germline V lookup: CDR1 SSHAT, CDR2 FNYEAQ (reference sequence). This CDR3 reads CASSLGGGQSEQFF. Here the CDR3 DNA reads TGTGCTAGCAGCTTAGGTGGGGGCCAATCTGAGCAGTTCTTC.

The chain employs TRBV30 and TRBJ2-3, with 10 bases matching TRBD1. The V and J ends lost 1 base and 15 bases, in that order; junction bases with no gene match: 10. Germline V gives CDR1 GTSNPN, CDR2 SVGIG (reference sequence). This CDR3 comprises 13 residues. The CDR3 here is CAWSATTGTGEYF. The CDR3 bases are TGTGCCTGGAGTGCCACAACCGGGACAGGGGAATATTTT.

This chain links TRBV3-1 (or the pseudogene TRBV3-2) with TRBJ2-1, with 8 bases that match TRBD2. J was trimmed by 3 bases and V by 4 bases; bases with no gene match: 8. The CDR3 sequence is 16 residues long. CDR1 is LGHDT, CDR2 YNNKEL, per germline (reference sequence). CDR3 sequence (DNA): TGTGCCAGCAGCCGAGCCCTCCTAGCGGGCTACAATGAGCAGTTCTTC. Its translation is CASSRALLAGYNEQFF.

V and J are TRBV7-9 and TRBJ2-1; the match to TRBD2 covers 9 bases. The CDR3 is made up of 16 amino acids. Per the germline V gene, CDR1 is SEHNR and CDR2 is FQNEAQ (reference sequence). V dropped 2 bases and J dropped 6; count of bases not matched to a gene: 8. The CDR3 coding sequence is TGTGCCAGCAGCTTAAGCGGGGGGCGGGCCGGCAATGAGCAGTTCTTC. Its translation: CASSLSGGRAGNEQFF. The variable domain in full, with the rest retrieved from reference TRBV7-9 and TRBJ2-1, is DTGVSQNPRHKITKRGQNVTFRCDPISEHNRLYWYRQTLGQGPEFLTYFQNEAQLEKSRLLSDRFSAERPKGSFSTLEIQRTEQGDSAMYLCASSLSGGRAGNEQFFGPGTRLTVL.

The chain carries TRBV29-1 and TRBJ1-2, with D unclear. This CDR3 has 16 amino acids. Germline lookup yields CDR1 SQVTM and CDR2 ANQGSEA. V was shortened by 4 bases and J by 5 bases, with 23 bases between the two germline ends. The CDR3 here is CSVGRVEAQAGYGYTF. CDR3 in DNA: TGCAGCGTTGGCCGGGTCGAAGCCCAAGCGGGTTATGGCTACACCTTC. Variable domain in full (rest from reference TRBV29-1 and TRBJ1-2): SAVISQKPSRDICQRGTSLTIQCQVDSQVTMMFWYRQQPGQSLTLIATANQGSEATYESGFVIDKFPISRPNLTFSTLTVSNMSPEDSSIYLCSVGRVEAQAGYGYTFGSGTRLTVV.

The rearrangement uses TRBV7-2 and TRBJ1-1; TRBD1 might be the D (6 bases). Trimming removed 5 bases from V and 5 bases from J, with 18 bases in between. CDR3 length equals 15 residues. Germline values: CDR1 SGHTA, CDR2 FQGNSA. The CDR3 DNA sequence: TGTGCCAGCAGCACTCGATGGACAGAAGCTACTGAAGCTTTCTTT. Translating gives CASSTRWTEATEAFF.

Here the CDR3 DNA reads TGCGCCAGCAGCCAAGATAGGATCGGGGGAGTGCGAACCGGGGAGCTGTTTTTT. It yields the protein CASSQDRIGGVRTGELFF. The chain links TRBV4-3 to TRBJ2-2, with a tentative D call TRBD2 (6 bases). With 0 bases removed from V and 5 bases from J, the gap between germline ends came to 19 bases. CDR1 LGHNA and CDR2 YSLEER come from the germline V gene. The CDR3 contains 18 residues.

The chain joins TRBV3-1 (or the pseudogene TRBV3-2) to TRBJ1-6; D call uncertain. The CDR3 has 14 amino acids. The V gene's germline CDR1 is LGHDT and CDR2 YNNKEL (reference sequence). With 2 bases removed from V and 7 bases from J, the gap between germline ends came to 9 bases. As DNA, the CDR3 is TGTGCCAGCAGCCAAAGTACCGAGAATTCACCCCTCCACTTT. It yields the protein CASSQSTENSPLHF.

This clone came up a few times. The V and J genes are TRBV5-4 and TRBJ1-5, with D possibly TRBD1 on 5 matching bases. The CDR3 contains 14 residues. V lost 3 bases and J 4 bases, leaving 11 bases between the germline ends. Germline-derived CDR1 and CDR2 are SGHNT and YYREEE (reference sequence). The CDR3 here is CASSSQGSNQPQHF. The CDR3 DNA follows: TGTGCCAGCAGCTCGCAGGGTTCTAATCAGCCCCAGCATTTT. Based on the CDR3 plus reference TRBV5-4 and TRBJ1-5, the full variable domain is ETGVTQSPTHLIKTRGQQVTLRCSSQSGHNTVSWYQQALGQGPQFIFQYYREEENGRGNFPPRFSGLQFPNYSSELNVNALELDDSALYLCASSSQGSNQPQHFGDGTRLSIL.

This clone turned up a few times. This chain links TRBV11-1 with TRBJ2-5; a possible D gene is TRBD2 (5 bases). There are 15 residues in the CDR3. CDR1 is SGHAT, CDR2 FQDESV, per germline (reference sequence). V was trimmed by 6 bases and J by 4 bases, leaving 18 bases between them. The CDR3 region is CASRVDRGEGETQYF. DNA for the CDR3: TGTGCCAGCAGGGTCGACCGGGGAGAGGGAGAGACCCAGTACTTC. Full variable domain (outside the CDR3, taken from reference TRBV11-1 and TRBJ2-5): EAEVAQSPRYKITEKSQAVAFWCDPISGHATLYWYRQILGQGPELLVQFQDESVVDDSQLPKDRFSAERLKGVDSTLKIQPAELGDSAMYLCASRVDRGEGETQYFGPGTRLLVL.

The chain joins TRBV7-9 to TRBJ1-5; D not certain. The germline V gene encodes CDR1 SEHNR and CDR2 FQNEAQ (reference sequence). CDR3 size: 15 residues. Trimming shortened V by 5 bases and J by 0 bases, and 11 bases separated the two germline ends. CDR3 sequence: CASSPATNSNQPQHF. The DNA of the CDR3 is TGTGCCAGCAGCCCGGCGACTAATAGCAATCAGCCCCAGCATTTT.

CDR3 nucleotides: TGCGCCAGCAGCTTAATCCCTAGCGGGGAGGAGCAGTACTTC. Translated: CASSLIPSGEEQYF. The chain recombines TRBV5-1 with TRBJ2-7; 9 bases align to TRBD2. Germline CDR1 SGHRS, CDR2 YFSETQ. The CDR3 covers 14 residues. The junction had 7 bases not matched to a gene; V was cut back by 2 bases and J by 7 bases.

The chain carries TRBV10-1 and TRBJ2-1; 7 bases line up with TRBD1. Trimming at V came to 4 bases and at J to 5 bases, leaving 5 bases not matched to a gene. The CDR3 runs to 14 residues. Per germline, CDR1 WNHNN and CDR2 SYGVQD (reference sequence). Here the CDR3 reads CASSVRTGDNEQFF. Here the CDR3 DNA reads TGCGCCAGCAGTGTCCGGACAGGTGACAATGAGCAGTTCTTC.

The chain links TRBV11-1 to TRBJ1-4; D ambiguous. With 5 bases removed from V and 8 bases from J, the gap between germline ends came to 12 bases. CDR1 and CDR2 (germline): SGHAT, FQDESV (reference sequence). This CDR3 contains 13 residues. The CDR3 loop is CASSKYRGEKLFF. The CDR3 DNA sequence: TGTGCCAGCAGCAAATACCGAGGAGAAAAACTGTTTTTT.

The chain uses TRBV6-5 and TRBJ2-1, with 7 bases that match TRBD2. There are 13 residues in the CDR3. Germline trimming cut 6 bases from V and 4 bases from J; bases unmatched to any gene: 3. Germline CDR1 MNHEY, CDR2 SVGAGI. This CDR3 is CASRPGGYNEQFF. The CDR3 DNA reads TGTGCCAGCAGGCCCGGGGGGTACAATGAGCAGTTCTTC.

Written as DNA, the CDR3 is TGTGCCAGCAGATCCCTCCGGGCTAGCGGGGTGGGCTCCTACAATGAGCAGTTCTTC. Protein: CASRSLRASGVGSYNEQFF. V usage is TRBV2 and J usage is TRBJ2-1, with TRBD2 matching 9 bases. V lost 6 bases and J lost 0; bases outside the gene matches: 15. CDR3 length: 19 residues. Germline CDR1 reads SNHLY; CDR2 reads FYNNEI.

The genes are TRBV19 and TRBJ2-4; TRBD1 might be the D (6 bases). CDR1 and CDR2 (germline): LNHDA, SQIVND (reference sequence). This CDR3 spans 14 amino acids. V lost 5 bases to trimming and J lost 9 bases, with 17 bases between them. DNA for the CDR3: TGTGCCAGTAGTGTACAGGGTAAAAGGACCATTCAGTACTTC. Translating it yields CASSVQGKRTIQYF.

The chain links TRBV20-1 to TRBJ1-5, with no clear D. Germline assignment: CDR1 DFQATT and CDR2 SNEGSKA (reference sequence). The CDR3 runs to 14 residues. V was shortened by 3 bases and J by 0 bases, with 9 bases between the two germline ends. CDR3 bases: TGCAGTGCTAGTTCGGGTTATAGCAATCAGCCCCAGCATTTT. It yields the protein CSASSGYSNQPQHF.

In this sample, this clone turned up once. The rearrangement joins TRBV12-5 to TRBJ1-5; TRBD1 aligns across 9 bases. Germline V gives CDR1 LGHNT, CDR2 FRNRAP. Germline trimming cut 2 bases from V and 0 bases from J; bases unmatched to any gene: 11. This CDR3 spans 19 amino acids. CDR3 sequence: CASGLNPGQGLYSNQPQHF. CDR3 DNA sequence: TGTGCTAGTGGTTTGAATCCGGGACAGGGTCTTTATAGCAATCAGCCCCAGCATTTT. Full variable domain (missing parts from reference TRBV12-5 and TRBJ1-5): DARVTQTPRHKVTEMGQEVTMRCQPILGHNTVFWYRQTMMQGLELLAYFRNRAPLDDSGMPKDRFSAEMPDATLATLKIQPSEPRDSAVYFCASGLNPGQGLYSNQPQHFGDGTRLSIL.

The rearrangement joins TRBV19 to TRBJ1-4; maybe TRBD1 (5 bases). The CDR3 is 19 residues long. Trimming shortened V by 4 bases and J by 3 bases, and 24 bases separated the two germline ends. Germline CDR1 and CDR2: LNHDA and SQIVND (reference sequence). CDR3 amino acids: CASSTNPRDGGSSNEKLFF. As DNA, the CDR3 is TGTGCCAGTAGTACGAACCCCCGGGACGGGGGGAGTTCTAATGAAAAACTGTTTTTT.

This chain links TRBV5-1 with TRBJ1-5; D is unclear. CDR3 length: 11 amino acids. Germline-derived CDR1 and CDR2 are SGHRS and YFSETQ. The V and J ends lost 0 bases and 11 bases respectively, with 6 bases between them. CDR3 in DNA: TGCGCCAGCAGCTTGGGTTCGGCCCAGCATTTT. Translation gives CASSLGSAQHF.

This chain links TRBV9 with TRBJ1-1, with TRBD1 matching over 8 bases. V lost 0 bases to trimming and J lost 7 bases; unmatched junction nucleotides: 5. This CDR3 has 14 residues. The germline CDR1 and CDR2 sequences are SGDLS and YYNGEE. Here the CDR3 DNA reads TGTGCCAGCAGCGTAGTGACAGGACAGGGTGAAGCTTTCTTT. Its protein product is CASSVVTGQGEAFF.

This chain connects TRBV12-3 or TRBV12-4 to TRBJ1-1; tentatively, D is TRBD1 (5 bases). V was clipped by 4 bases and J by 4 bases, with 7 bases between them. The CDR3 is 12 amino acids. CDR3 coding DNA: TGTGCCAGCAGTTACGGGGGCACTGAAGCTTTCTTT. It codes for CASSYGGTEAFF.

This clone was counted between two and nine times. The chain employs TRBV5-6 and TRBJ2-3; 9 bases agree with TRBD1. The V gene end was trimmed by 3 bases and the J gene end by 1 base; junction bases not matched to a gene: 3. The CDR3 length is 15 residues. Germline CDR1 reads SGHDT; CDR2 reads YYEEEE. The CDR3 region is CASSSRDRGTDTQYF. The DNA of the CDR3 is TGTGCCAGCAGCTCCCGGGACAGGGGCACAGATACGCAGTATTTT.

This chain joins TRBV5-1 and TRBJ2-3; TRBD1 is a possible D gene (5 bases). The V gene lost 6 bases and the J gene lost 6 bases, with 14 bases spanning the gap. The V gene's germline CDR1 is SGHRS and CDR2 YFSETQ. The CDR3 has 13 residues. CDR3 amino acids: CASNQGWSDTQYF. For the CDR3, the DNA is TGCGCCAGCAACCAGGGTTGGTCGGATACGCAGTATTTT.

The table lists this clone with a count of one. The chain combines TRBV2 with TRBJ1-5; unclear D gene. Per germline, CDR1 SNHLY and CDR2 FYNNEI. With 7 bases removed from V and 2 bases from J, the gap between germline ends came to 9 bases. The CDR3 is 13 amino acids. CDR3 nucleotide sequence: TGTGCCAGCAAGGCTCTAGGCAATCAGCCCCAGCATTTT. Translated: CASKALGNQPQHF.

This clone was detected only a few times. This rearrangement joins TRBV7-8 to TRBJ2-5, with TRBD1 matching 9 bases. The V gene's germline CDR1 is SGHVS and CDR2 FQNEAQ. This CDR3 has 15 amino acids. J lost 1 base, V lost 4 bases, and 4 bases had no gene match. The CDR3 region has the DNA TGTGCCAGCAGCTACAAGACAGGGGGCCAAGAGACCCAGTACTTC. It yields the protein CASSYKTGGQETQYF.

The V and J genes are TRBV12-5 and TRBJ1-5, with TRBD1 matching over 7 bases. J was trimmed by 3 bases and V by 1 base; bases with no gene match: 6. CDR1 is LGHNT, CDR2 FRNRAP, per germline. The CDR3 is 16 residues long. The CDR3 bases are TGTGCTAGTGGTTTGGACCCAGGGGGTCCCAATCAGCCCCAGCATTTT. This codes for CASGLDPGGPNQPQHF.